Shown below are 5 T cell receptor beta chains from a single sample sequenced in a study of blood T cell repertoires in COVID-19. Measured with immunoSEQ multiplex PCR; TCRdb has only the in-frame clones, and not every one. The sample comprises about 230,000 clones, 83% of which are singletons, and roughly 7% rests with the top ten. Source material: peripheral blood. The receptor set was obtained from a woman aged 50 to 65 with acute or convalescent COVID-19.

The chain joins TRBV5-1 to TRBJ1-2, with D perhaps matching TRBD1 (6 bases). CDR3 length: 19 amino acids. Trimming shortened V by 4 bases and J by 1 base, and 26 bases separated the two germline ends. Looked up from germline, CDR1 is SGHRS and CDR2 is YFSETQ. Written as DNA, the CDR3 is TGCGCCAGCAGCCAAGATCCCGGCAGGGGTCCAACCTATAACTATGGCTACACCTTC. This sequence encodes CASSQDPGRGPTYNYGYTF.

V is TRBV4-3 and J is TRBJ2-1; perhaps TRBD2 as D (6 bases). Trimming took 1 base from V and 12 from J, leaving 19 bases between them. The CDR3 is 15 residues long. Germline V CDR1 and CDR2: LGHNA, YSLEER. CDR3 amino acids: CASSQGWGDHSVQFF. The CDR3 DNA sequence: TGCGCCAGCAGCCAAGGGTGGGGGGACCACAGTGTGCAGTTCTTC.

The chain combines TRBV2 with TRBJ2-1, with D unresolved. The CDR3 covers 13 residues. V lost 8 bases to trimming and J lost 0 bases, with 8 bases between them. Germline CDR1 SNHLY, CDR2 FYNNEI. As DNA, the CDR3 is TGTGCCAGCGCGCTGAGCTCCTACAATGAGCAGTTCTTC. It translates to CASALSSYNEQFF.

The V gene is TRBV18, the J gene TRBJ1-3; 9 bases line up with TRBD1. The V and J ends lost 5 bases and 0 bases, in that order; junction bases with no gene match: 5. CDR1 is KGHSH, CDR2 LQKENI, per germline. The CDR3 covers 16 residues. The chain's CDR3 is CASSTGDRASGNTIYF. The CDR3, as DNA: TGTGCCAGCTCAACGGGGGACAGGGCCTCTGGAAACACCATATATTTT.

The J gene is TRBJ1-3, the V gene TRBV19; TRBD1 might be the D (5 bases). Germline loops: CDR1 LNHDA, CDR2 SQIVND (reference sequence). The CDR3 spans 15 residues. V gave up 8 bases and J gave up 0 bases, with 14 bases separating them. The CDR3 DNA reads TGTGCCAGTCGTACAGGAGGGCACTCTGGAAACACCATATATTTT. Its translation is CASRTGGHSGNTIYF.